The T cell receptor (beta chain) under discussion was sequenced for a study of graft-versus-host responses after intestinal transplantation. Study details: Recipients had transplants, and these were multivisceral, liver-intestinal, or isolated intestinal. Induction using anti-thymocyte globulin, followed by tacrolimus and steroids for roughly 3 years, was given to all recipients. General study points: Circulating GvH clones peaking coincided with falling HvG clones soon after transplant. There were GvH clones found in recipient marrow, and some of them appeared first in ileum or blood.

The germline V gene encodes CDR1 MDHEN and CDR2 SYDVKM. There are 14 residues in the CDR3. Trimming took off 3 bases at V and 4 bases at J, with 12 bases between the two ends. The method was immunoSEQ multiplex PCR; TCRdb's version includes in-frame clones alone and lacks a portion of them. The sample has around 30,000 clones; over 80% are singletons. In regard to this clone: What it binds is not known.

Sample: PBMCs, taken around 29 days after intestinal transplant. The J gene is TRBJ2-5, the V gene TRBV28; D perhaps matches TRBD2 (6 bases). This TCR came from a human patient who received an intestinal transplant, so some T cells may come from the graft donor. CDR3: CASSFLRGGETQYF. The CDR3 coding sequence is TGTGCCAGCAGTTTCTTGAGGGGAGGAGAGACCCAGTACTTC. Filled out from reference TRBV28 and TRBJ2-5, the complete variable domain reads DVKVTQSSRYLVKRTGEKVFLECVQDMDHENMFWYRQDPGLGLRLIYFSYDVKMKEKGDIPEGYSVSREKKERFSLILESASTNQTSMYLCASSFLRGGETQYFGPGTRLLVL.